A selection of T cell receptor beta chains follows, all from one sample in a study of blood T cell repertoires in COVID-19. The method was immunoSEQ multiplex PCR; TCRdb's version includes in-frame clones alone and lacks a portion of them. The sample shows about 26,000 clones, 85% to 90% of them seen only once. Material: peripheral blood. The receptor source for this set is a human donor in a cohort sampled during active COVID-19. The CDR3 runs from the conserved cysteine through the conserved F or W. The D gene is left open where the match is weak. A clone size is listed for some rows: how often the clone was seen (once, few, many), or a class if it is expanded.

v_gene	abundance	len	j_gene	d_gene	CDR3nt	CDR3aa
TRBV5-1	-	17	TRBJ2-1	-	TGCGCCAGCAGCTTGGGGTCCAGGGTAAATGGCTACAATGAGCAGTTCTTC	CASSLGSRVNGYNEQFF
TRBV5-1	-	18	TRBJ2-1	-	TGCGCCAGCAGCTCGGGGACAGGCCGGGGAGCGGGAGGCAATGAGCAGTTCTTC	CASSSGTGRGAGGNEQFF
TRBV7-2	-	14	TRBJ1-2	TRBD1	TGTGCCAGCAGTGAGACAGGGGGAGTCTATGGCTACACCTTC	CASSETGGVYGYTF
TRBV6-6	once	15	TRBJ1-4	-	TGTGCCAGCAGATATTGGCGGGGGGTTAATGAAAAACTGTTTTTT	CASRYWRGVNEKLFF
TRBV2	-	11	TRBJ2-1	-	TGTGCCAGCAGTGCTAACAATGAGCAGTTCTTC	CASSANNEQFF
TRBV7-8	-	15	TRBJ2-7	TRBD2	TGTGCCAGCAGCATTAGCGGGAGCACCGGTTACGAGCAGTACTTC	CASSISGSTGYEQYF
TRBV15	-	15	TRBJ2-1	-	TGTGCCACCAGCAGAGTATCGGCTAGAGGGGGAGAGCAGTTCTTC	CATSRVSARGGEQFF
TRBV24-1	-	15	TRBJ2-4	-	TGTGCCACCAGTGATCCAGGGTTAGCCAAAAACATTCAGTACTTC	CATSDPGLAKNIQYF
TRBV11-3	-	13	TRBJ2-2	-	TGTGCCAGCAGCTTAGTAGAGACCGGGGAGCTGTTTTTT	CASSLVETGELFF
TRBV3-1/TRBV3-2	-	15	TRBJ1-2	TRBD1	TGTGCCAGCAGCCAAGTTGGGACAGGGCCCTATGGCTACACCTTC	CASSQVGTGPYGYTF
TRBV29-1	-	13	TRBJ2-1	-	TGCAGCGTTGAAGAGGGGGGCGGGACAGTTCAGTTCTTC	CSVEEGGGTVQFF
TRBV7-9	-	14	TRBJ2-7	-	TGTGCCAGCAGCCGAGGCGGGTACTTTCGGGAGCAGTACTTC	CASSRGGYFREQYF